The text below deals with one T cell receptor (beta chain). Its antigen remains undetermined. Base qualities are not provided; no much larger clone lies one nucleotide away. TCRbeta CDR3 regions were amplified from genomic DNA by means of the immunoSEQ Assay, a bias-controlled multiplex PCR. Per the original workflow: The number of nucleated cells in each sample was estimated by amplification of reference gene primers within the assay. To quantify the absolute abundance of each unique TCRbeta CDR3 rearrangement, sequence reads were collapsed and filtered. For each sample, productive Simpson clonality was calculated as the square root of Simpson's diversity index across productive rearrangements. TCRdb obtained this table from immuneACCESS and retained in-frame rearrangements with V and J assigned. These tables miss some clones; where compared with another copy, unresolved V genes account for less than half of the shortfall, and the remainder is unexplained. V, J and clone size reflect that table, while D and trimming were determined from the DNA. This sample comprises 200,000 or so clones, roughly nine tenths of them detected only once. Clones ranked in the top ten supply 2% to 2.5% of the sample.

CDR1 and CDR2, looked up from the germline V gene, are MGHRA and YSYEKL. Spanning cysteine to phenylalanine, the CDR3 consists of 17 amino acids. Only CDR3 DNA remains: 51 bases, in frame from the first base. V loses 6 bases of germline sequence and J loses 0 bases, and the interval between the two ends is 20 bases. These data belong to a study of blood T cell repertoires in COVID-19 (dated by TCRdb to 2018 to 2020). The study in broad terms: Samples from collaborators originated in the United States, Italy and Spain and spanned both the acute and convalescent phases of COVID-19. The material from the prospective study consisted of cDNA or gDNA derived from T cells, B-cell-depleted T cells, or PBMCs. Subjects who had been exposed to COVID-19, were actively infected with it, or had recovered from it provided the deeply sampled blood TCRbeta repertoires that made up the dataset. The repertoires were made available in a free public database intended to serve as a resource for research on the immune response to SARS-CoV-2. Samples came from the ongoing ImmuneRACE study (first 160 participants) plus 1,254 subjects from 6 global collaborators. Sample metadata almost always included a de-identified subject ID, COVID-19 status, age in years and sex. Where HLA class I and class II types were available, the types were taken from metadata supplied by the sample provider, not from assay-based typing. On the study overall, not on this receptor specifically: How much clinical and demographic metadata was included differed by source and by participant, and the metadata was provided uncurated.

Each collaborating institution followed its own protocols to collect whole blood in K2EDTA tubes. Collaborator samples were shipped for TCRbeta analysis as frozen whole blood, isolated PBMCs, or DNA extracted from either sample type. This clonotype was sampled from a woman aged 45-59 years with acute or convalescent COVID-19. The sample taken for sequencing was peripheral blood. Rearrangement joined TRBV4-1 to TRBJ1-1; the D gene is unclear. Here is the DNA: TGCGCCAGCAGACCTACCAGAGGGCAGGTGATGAACACTGAAGCTTTCTTT. This sequence encodes CASRPTRGQVMNTEAFF.